This TCR beta chain was documented in a study of graft-versus-host responses after intestinal transplantation. Study details: Anti-thymocyte globulin induction was given to all recipients, followed by tacrolimus and steroids for about 3 years.

This CDR3 is built from 17 residues. Using immunoSEQ multiplex PCR, the repertoire was profiled, and TCRdb retains in-frame clones only, with some absent. Among 20,000 to 30,000 clones listed, roughly 83% were seen once. Overall study findings and caveats: Among circulating GvH clones, peak levels were associated with early post-transplant declines in HvG clones.

On this clone itself: Its antigen is unidentified.

The receptor's source is a human patient who received an intestinal transplant, so some T cells may come from the graft donor. The specimen was PBMCs, collected approximately 28 days after intestinal transplant. V usage is TRBV23-1 and J usage is TRBJ2-5; the D call may be TRBD1 or TRBD2 (5 bases each). Gene TRBJ2-7 matches the end of the DNA better, so the J call may be wrong. TRBV23-1 is sorted into the ORF group, with uncertain function. CDR3 nucleotide sequence: TGCGCCAGCAGTCAATACCCGGGACCAACCCACAACGACGAGCAGTACTTC. It yields the protein CASSQYPGPTHNDEQYF.